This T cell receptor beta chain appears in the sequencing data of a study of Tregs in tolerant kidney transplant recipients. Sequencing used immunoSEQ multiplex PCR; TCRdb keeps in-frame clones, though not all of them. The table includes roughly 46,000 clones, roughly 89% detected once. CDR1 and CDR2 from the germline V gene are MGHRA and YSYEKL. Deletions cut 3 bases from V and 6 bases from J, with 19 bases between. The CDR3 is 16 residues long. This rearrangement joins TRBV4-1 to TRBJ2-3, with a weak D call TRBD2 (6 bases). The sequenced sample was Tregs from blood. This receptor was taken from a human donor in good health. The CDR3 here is CASSQIGGSGWDTQYF. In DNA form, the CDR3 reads TGCGCCAGCAGCCAGATCGGAGGGTCGGGATGGGATACGCAGTATTTT.